The 9 T cell receptor beta chains below were found in one sample sequenced in a study of T cells in Graves' hyperthyroidism and ophthalmopathy. TCR beta CDR3 region amplification was performed from RNA transcripts. HTBI primers drove first-round RT-PCR of the TCR CDR3. TCRdb recomputed calls from the multiplex PCR reads with MiXCR, one row per CDR3 protein. The sample gives over 500,000 distinct CDR3 sequences, 46% of which show up once; about 45% is in the top ten. Material for sequencing was peripheral blood or thyroid tissue (not recorded which). These receptors were obtained from an adult woman with Graves' disease, either hyperthyroidism or ophthalmopathy (not recorded which).

The chain carries TRBV18 and TRBJ2-7; D is undetermined. Trimming removed 6 bases at V and 3 bases at J, with 12 bases between. Germline CDR1 and CDR2: KGHSH and LQKENI. The CDR3 has 13 amino acids. The CDR3 region is CASSPGYGYEQYF. In nucleotides, the CDR3 is TGTGCCAGCTCTCCGGGTTATGGCTACGAGCAGTACTTC.

Concerning this clonotype itself: The junction does not match germline at one end; this may be a read error. V usage is TRBV9 and J usage is TRBJ1-1; D possibly corresponds to TRBD1 (6 bases). Germline V lookup: CDR1 SGDLS, CDR2 YYNGEE. The CDR3 sequence is 14 residues long. This CDR3 is CASSPGAGGAEAFF. The CDR3 bases are TGCGCCAGCAGCCCCGGGGCGGGGGGCGCTGAAGCTTTCTTT.

Concerning this clonotype itself: The junction differs from germline at one of its ends, possibly a read error. The V call is TRBV7-9, the J call TRBJ1-2, with 7 positions matching TRBD1. The CDR3 is made up of 16 amino acids. The germline CDR1 and CDR2 sequences are SEHNR and FQNEAQ (reference sequence). Written as DNA, the CDR3 is TGCGCCAGCAGGGGAACCCCGACAGGGTTGGACTATGGCTACACCTTC. Amino acids: CASRGTPTGLDYGYTF.

This clonotype was detected many times. The rearrangement uses TRBV6-5 and TRBJ2-2, with 11 bases that match TRBD2. V trimming: 10 bases; J trimming: 5 bases; junction bases outside the gene matches: 6. This CDR3 has 14 amino acids. CDR1 and CDR2 from the germline V gene are MNHEY and SVGAGI. For the CDR3, the DNA is TGTGCCACCGGGACTAGCGGCCTAACCGGGGAGCTGTTTTTT. This gives the protein CATGTSGLTGELFF.

This chain joins TRBV19 and TRBJ1-6; 7 bases are a match to TRBD1. J gave up 5 bases and V 8 bases, and 6 bases lay outside the gene matches. The CDR3 runs to 14 residues. Germline CDR1 LNHDA, CDR2 SQIVND (reference sequence). The CDR3 sequence: CASDAGQNNSPLHF. CDR3 nucleotides: TGTGCCAGTGATGCGGGACAGAATAATTCACCCCTCCACTTT.

The rearrangement joins TRBV20-1 to TRBJ1-1; D is perhaps TRBD1 (5 bases). Trimming removed 5 bases from V and 5 bases from J, with 21 bases in between. CDR3 size: 15 residues. Germline V gene lookup returns CDR1 DFQATT and CDR2 SNEGSKA (reference sequence). The CDR3 loop is CSAAGRSGYGTEAFF. The CDR3 region has the DNA TGCAGTGCTGCCGGTCGGTCAGGGTATGGAACTGAAGCTTTCTTT.

This clonotype has at least ten counts. The rearrangement uses TRBV7-9 and TRBJ2-7; TRBD1 or TRBD2 may be the D gene (5 bases each). The CDR3 covers 16 residues. Trimming removed 5 bases from V and 6 bases from J, with 23 bases in between. Germline-derived CDR1 and CDR2 are SEHNR and FQNEAQ (reference sequence). CDR3 sequence reads: CASSRQNKHTGTEQYF. Here the CDR3 DNA reads TGTGCCAGCAGCCGGCAAAATAAACATACGGGGACCGAGCAGTACTTC.

This clonotype was observed at least ten times. The V and J genes are TRBV6-5 and TRBJ1-1; no firm D call. This CDR3 is built from 12 residues. V was clipped by 6 bases and J by 8 bases, with 13 bases between them. From germline, CDR1 is MNHEY and CDR2 SVGAGI. CDR3 bases: TGTGCCAGCAGCCAACCGGGCCCGGAAGCTTTCTTT. Residues: CASSQPGPEAFF.

This clonotype was found many times. The genes are TRBV20-1 and TRBJ1-3; no reliable D call. In germline, CDR1 is DFQATT, CDR2 SNEGSKA (reference sequence). This CDR3 has 15 residues. The V end lost 1 base, the J end lost 0 bases, and 10 bases lay between the germline ends. The CDR3 nucleotides read TGCAGTGCTAGAGCGTACCGACTCTCTGGAAACACCATATATTTT. It is translated as CSARAYRLSGNTIYF.